These 30 T cell receptor beta chains came from one sample sequenced in a study of neurological immune-mediated disorders. TCRdb re-called the 5' RACE reads through MiXCR, storing one row per CDR3 protein. The sample has fewer than 20,000 distinct CDR3 sequences, approximately 3.7% seen once. The sample consisted of CD8+ T cells from blood. The receptor set was obtained from a woman in her 40s in good health.

This clonotype occurred many times. The genes are TRBV27 and TRBJ2-3; D call uncertain. V lost 4 bases and J 3 bases, leaving 11 bases between the germline ends. The CDR3 spans 14 residues. The germline V gene encodes CDR1 MNHEY and CDR2 SMNVEV (reference sequence). Here the CDR3 DNA reads TGTGCCAGCAGTTCACCCCTTAGGACAGATACGCAGTATTTT. Translation gives CASSSPLRTDTQYF.

In this sample, this clonotype turned up many times. The V gene is TRBV5-1, the J gene TRBJ2-7, with 10 bases fitting TRBD2. The germline V gene has CDR1 SGHRS and CDR2 YFSETQ. The V gene end was trimmed by 5 bases and the J gene end by 2 bases; junction bases not matched to a gene: 1. This CDR3 region has 13 residues. The DNA of the CDR3 is TGCGCCAGCAGGAGCGGGAGGGCCTACGAGCAGTACTTC. It is translated as CASRSGRAYEQYF. Filled out from reference TRBV5-1 and TRBJ2-7, the complete variable domain reads KAGVTQTPRYLIKTRGQQVTLSCSPISGHRSVSWYQQTPGQGLQFLFEYFSETQRNKGNFPGRFSGRQFSNSRSEMNVSTLELGDSALYLCASRSGRAYEQYFGPGTRLTVT.

In this sample, this clonotype turned up many times. The CDR3 nucleotides are TGCGCCAGCAGCCAAGATCGGGGACAGGGGACCAAAAACATTCAGTACTTC. Its protein is CASSQDRGQGTKNIQYF. The V gene is TRBV4-3, the J gene TRBJ2-4, with 10 positions matching TRBD1. The junction had 4 bases not matched to a gene; V was cut back by 0 bases and J by 2 bases. The CDR3 contains 17 residues. Per the germline V gene, CDR1 is LGHNA and CDR2 is YSLEER.

There are many counts of this clonotype. The chain combines TRBV4-1 with TRBJ2-1, with a tentative D call TRBD1 (5 bases). With 2 bases removed from V and 4 bases from J, the gap between germline ends came to 9 bases. This CDR3 has 14 amino acids. The germline gives CDR1 MGHRA, CDR2 YSYEKL. CDR3 protein: CASSQLTEYNEQFF. CDR3 sequence (DNA): TGCGCCAGCAGCCAACTGACAGAGTACAATGAGCAGTTCTTC.

The table lists this clonotype with many counts. This chain uses TRBV5-1 with TRBJ2-5; 9 nucleotides align to TRBD2. The CDR3 length is 17 residues. Germline V gives CDR1 SGHRS, CDR2 YFSETQ. Trimming cost V 2 bases and J 2 bases; bases outside gene matches: 10. This CDR3 reads CASSFSAGGPRQETQYF. The CDR3 region has the DNA TGCGCCAGCAGCTTTTCGGCGGGAGGGCCGAGGCAAGAGACCCAGTACTTC.

The table lists this clonotype with many counts. J is TRBJ2-7 and V is TRBV6-6; TRBD2 agrees at 8 bases. Germline CDR1 reads MNHNY; CDR2 reads SVGAGI (reference sequence). With V trimmed by 0 bases and J by 2 bases, 12 bases remained unmatched. CDR3 size: 18 residues. The CDR3 region has the DNA TGTGCCAGCAGTTACTCGAGTAAGGTTAGCGGGAAAACCTACGAGCAGTACTTC. It yields the protein CASSYSSKVSGKTYEQYF.

V gene TRBV5-5 combines with J gene TRBJ2-1; 10 nucleotides line up with TRBD2. V shed 1 base, J shed 2 bases, and the junction held 3 bases outside the gene matches. This CDR3 is built from 16 residues. Germline CDR1 is SGHKS and CDR2 is YYEKEE (reference sequence). The CDR3 reads CASSLWSGGAYNEQFF. The CDR3, as DNA: TGTGCCAGCAGCTTGTGGAGCGGGGGGGCCTACAATGAGCAGTTCTTC.

This clonotype has ten or more counts. CDR3 bases: TGCAGCGCGGAGCGGGGAAGCTCCTACAATGAGCAGTTCTTC. This gives the protein CSAERGSSYNEQFF. This rearrangement joins TRBV29-1 to TRBJ2-1, with 7 bases matching TRBD2. CDR3 length: 14 amino acids. Germline V gives CDR1 SQVTM, CDR2 ANQGSEA. The ends lost 7 bases at V and 0 bases at J; junction bases unmatched: 6.

This clonotype was seen many times. The chain uses TRBV20-1 and TRBJ2-7; 7 nucleotides agree with TRBD2. CDR1 DFQATT and CDR2 SNEGSKA come from the germline V gene (reference sequence). There are 14 residues in the CDR3. Trimming removed 3 bases from V and 0 bases from J; junction bases left unmatched: 5. CDR3 coding DNA: TGCAGTGCTAGTGAGACGGGGGGCTCCTACGAGCAGTACTTC. Amino acid sequence: CSASETGGSYEQYF.

This clonotype has ten or more counts. J is TRBJ2-2 and V is TRBV7-9; 12 bases match TRBD1. The J segment lost 2 bases and the V segment lost 5 bases, leaving 3 bases of the junction unmatched. CDR1 and CDR2 from the germline V gene are SEHNR and FQNEAQ (reference sequence). The CDR3 runs 16 residues. CDR3 coding DNA: TGTGCCAGCAGCACCGGGACAGGGGGCAACACCGGGGAGCTGTTTTTT. Amino acid sequence: CASSTGTGGNTGELFF. The full variable domain, with the rest looked up from reference TRBV7-9 and TRBJ2-2, is DTGVSQNPRHKITKRGQNVTFRCDPISEHNRLYWYRQTLGQGPEFLTYFQNEAQLEKSRLLSDRFSAERPKGSFSTLEIQRTEQGDSAMYLCASSTGTGGNTGELFFGEGSRLTVL.

This clonotype was counted at least ten times. This chain joins TRBV6-6 and TRBJ1-2; D gene uncertain. Germline V gene sequence: CDR1 MNHNY, CDR2 SVGAGI (reference sequence). V was clipped by 0 bases and J by 0 bases, with 8 bases between them. The CDR3 length is 15 residues. CDR3 DNA: TGTGCCAGCAGTTACTCGGAGGGTCCTAACTATGGCTACACCTTC. It specifies CASSYSEGPNYGYTF.

The V call is TRBV7-6, the J call TRBJ2-7; D is possibly TRBD2 (5 bases). Trimming took off 6 bases at V and 6 bases at J, with 9 bases between the two ends. The CDR3 totals 11 residues. The germline V gene encodes CDR1 SGHVS and CDR2 FNYEAQ. The CDR3 sequence is CASRTSGEQYF. CDR3 bases: TGTGCCAGCAGGACGAGCGGCGAGCAGTACTTC.

This clonotype was observed many times. The chain recombines TRBV6-5 with TRBJ2-1, with a possible D match to TRBD2 (5 bases). Deletions cut 5 bases from V and 4 bases from J, with 15 bases between. Germline V CDR1 and CDR2: MNHEY, SVGAGI. The CDR3 spans 15 residues. The DNA for the CDR3 is TGTGCCAGCAGTGCGACAAGGACTTTATACAATGAGCAGTTCTTC. This sequence encodes CASSATRTLYNEQFF.

This clonotype was recorded many times. The chain uses TRBV28 and TRBJ2-7; the match to TRBD1 covers 8 bases. Germline V lookup: CDR1 MDHEN, CDR2 SYDVKM. The CDR3 consists of 16 residues. V lost 4 bases, J lost 0 bases, and 8 bases stayed unmatched. CDR3 amino acids: CASSSPGGQGSYEQYF. The DNA for the CDR3 is TGTGCCAGCAGTTCCCCGGGCGGACAGGGCTCCTACGAGCAGTACTTC.

This clonotype has only a few counts. This chain connects TRBV20-1 to TRBJ2-1; 15 bases line up with TRBD2. The V gene end was trimmed by 5 bases and the J gene end by 8 bases; junction bases not matched to a gene: 4. Germline V gene sequence: CDR1 DFQATT, CDR2 SNEGSKA (reference sequence). CDR3 length: 14 residues. The CDR3 is CSAWTSGRAYEQFF. In nucleotides, the CDR3 is TGCAGTGCTTGGACTAGCGGGAGGGCCTATGAGCAGTTCTTC.

In its sample, this clonotype was seen many times. This sequence joins TRBV29-1 and TRBJ1-2; D is unclear. Trimming took 4 bases from V and 0 from J, leaving 12 bases between them. Germline values: CDR1 SQVTM, CDR2 ANQGSEA. CDR3 size: 14 residues. This CDR3 is CSVVDWSSNYGYTF. The CDR3 DNA follows: TGCAGCGTTGTCGACTGGAGCTCTAACTATGGCTACACCTTC.

This clonotype was recorded many times. The V call is TRBV29-1, the J call TRBJ1-1; TRBD1 agrees at 8 bases. The CDR3 runs to 11 residues. After removal of 7 bases from V and 5 bases from J, the junction contained 3 bases not matched to a gene. Germline CDR1 SQVTM, CDR2 ANQGSEA. The CDR3 DNA reads as TGCAGCGAGCGGACAGGGACTGAAGCTTTCTTT. Protein: CSERTGTEAFF.

This clonotype was detected many times. The V call is TRBV7-2, the J call TRBJ2-7; possibly TRBD1 for D (6 bases). The V end was cut by 5 bases, the J end by 3 bases, with 20 bases between. CDR3 size: 16 residues. CDR1 is SGHTA and CDR2 is FQGNSA in the germline V gene. The DNA of the CDR3 is TGTGCCAGCAGCCCCTCGCCCCCAGGGGAGAGCTACGAGCAGTACTTC. It codes for CASSPSPPGESYEQYF.

In its sample, this clonotype was seen many times. The rearrangement uses TRBV6-5 and TRBJ2-5; maybe TRBD2 (5 bases). Trimming pared 7 bases from V and 3 bases from J, leaving 18 bases between. CDR1 MNHEY and CDR2 SVGAGI come from the germline V gene. There are 15 residues in the CDR3. CDR3 coding DNA: TGTGCCAGCACTCCCTCCTGGGGAGACGAAGAGACCCAGTACTTC. Translating it yields CASTPSWGDEETQYF.

This clonotype was counted ten times or more. The V gene is TRBV6-4, the J gene TRBJ2-1; D gene ambiguous. Trimming pared 5 bases from V and 0 bases from J, leaving 11 bases between. The V gene's germline CDR1 is MRHNA and CDR2 SNTAGT. This CDR3 has 15 residues. The CDR3 nucleotides are TGTGCCAGCAGTAGACTGACCAGCTCCTACAATGAGCAGTTCTTC. This encodes CASSRLTSSYNEQFF.

This clonotype appeared many times. The gene calls are TRBV9 and TRBJ1-1; D is possibly TRBD1 (6 bases). V gave up 4 bases and J gave up 4 bases, with 17 bases separating them. This CDR3 has 15 amino acids. Germline assignment: CDR1 SGDLS and CDR2 YYNGEE. CDR3 residues: CASSSTGTHATEAFF. The CDR3 DNA reads TGTGCCAGCAGCTCTACCGGGACACACGCCACTGAAGCTTTCTTT.

This clonotype was counted at least ten times. This rearrangement joins TRBV12-3 or TRBV12-4 to TRBJ1-1, with D possibly matching TRBD1 (5 bases). The V and J ends lost 7 bases and 7 bases respectively, with 10 bases between them. The CDR3 runs 11 residues. The CDR3 sequence: CASTPGLEAFF. The CDR3 DNA is TGTGCCAGCACCCCAGGGCTTGAAGCTTTCTTT.

Ten or more counts support this clonotype. The V gene is TRBV4-3, the J gene TRBJ2-2; 10 nucleotides agree with TRBD1. Unmatched junction bases numbered 15, after V lost 2 bases and J lost 3 bases. CDR1 and CDR2 (germline): LGHNA, YSLEER. The CDR3 spans 20 residues. CDR3 in DNA: TGCGCCAGCAGCCAATCAGGGTCCAGAGGACAGGGGGTTTACACCGGGGAGCTGTTTTTT. Its translation: CASSQSGSRGQGVYTGELFF.

The table lists this clonotype with many counts. V is TRBV6-5 and J is TRBJ1-4, with a possible D match to TRBD1 (6 bases). The CDR3 covers 14 residues. Trimming took 8 bases from V and 6 from J, leaving 16 bases between them. CDR1 MNHEY and CDR2 SVGAGI come from the germline V gene. The CDR3 region is CASPSGAAHEKLFF. The CDR3 coding sequence is TGTGCCAGCCCCTCGGGGGCCGCACATGAAAAACTGTTTTTT.

This clonotype was counted ten times or more. This rearrangement joins TRBV29-1 to TRBJ2-7; D is undetermined. Germline values: CDR1 SQVTM, CDR2 ANQGSEA. The ends were cut back, 3 bases at V and 6 bases at J, with 9 bases in the middle. The CDR3 spans 11 residues. CDR3 in DNA: TGCAGCGTTGATCTCGGCTTCGAGCAGTACTTC. It translates to CSVDLGFEQYF.

There are many counts of this clonotype. The chain is built from TRBV7-8 and TRBJ2-5; D is unresolved. CDR3 length: 13 residues. Trimming took off 7 bases at V and 2 bases at J, with 11 bases between the two ends. Germline CDR1 is SGHVS and CDR2 is FQNEAQ. The CDR3 loop is CASTHNDQETQYF. The DNA for the CDR3 is TGTGCCAGCACCCATAACGATCAAGAGACCCAGTACTTC.

This clonotype was counted at least ten times. The DNA for the CDR3 is TGTGCCAGCAGCCAAACAGCGGGAAGCCGTAGAGATGAGCAGTTCTTC. It specifies CASSQTAGSRRDEQFF. The rearrangement joins TRBV28 to TRBJ2-1; 7 nucleotides match TRBD2. Germline CDR1 MDHEN, CDR2 SYDVKM. V dropped 6 bases and J dropped 8; count of bases not matched to a gene: 16. The CDR3 runs 16 residues.

This clonotype was seen at least ten times. The chain carries TRBV19 and TRBJ1-5; no definite D call. The CDR3 is made up of 15 amino acids. V was shortened by 8 bases and J by 0 bases, with 14 bases between the two germline ends. The V gene's germline CDR1 is LNHDA and CDR2 SQIVND (reference sequence). Here the CDR3 DNA reads TGTGCCAGTCTAACAAGTTCTTATAGCAATCAGCCCCAGCATTTT. Encoded protein: CASLTSSYSNQPQHF.

This clonotype was recorded at least ten times. This rearrangement joins TRBV4-1 to TRBJ1-1; no reliable D call. CDR1 and CDR2 from the germline V gene are MGHRA and YSYEKL. The CDR3 totals 14 residues. With 1 base removed from V and 5 bases from J, the gap between germline ends came to 11 bases. CDR3 in amino acids: CASSQGVGWTEAFF. In nucleotides, the CDR3 is TGCGCCAGCAGCCAAGGAGTGGGTTGGACTGAAGCTTTCTTT.

Ten or more counts support this clonotype. The chain uses TRBV6-4 and TRBJ2-5, with 10 bases fitting TRBD2. CDR3 length equals 14 residues. CDR1 MRHNA and CDR2 SNTAGT come from the germline V gene. V was clipped by 9 bases and J by 3 bases; unmatched bases: 7. The CDR3 sequence: CASFPSGREETQYF. Written as DNA, the CDR3 is TGTGCCAGTTTTCCTAGCGGGAGAGAAGAGACCCAGTACTTC.